The next 17 T cell receptor beta chains were all read from a single sample in a study of siplizumab effects on memory and regulatory T cells. Libraries were prepared by immunoSEQ multiplex PCR; TCRdb keeps only in-frame clonotypes and omits some of them. The top ten hold 0.9% to 1.4% of the sample, which has around 100,000 clones, more than 85% seen once. Sequenced material: CD4+ T cells sorted from blood. Receptors originate from a human donor in good health.

The J gene is TRBJ2-1, the V gene TRBV12-5, with 9 bases identical to TRBD2. The V gene's germline CDR1 is LGHNT and CDR2 FRNRAP. With V trimmed by 0 bases and J by 9 bases, 9 bases remained unmatched. This CDR3 has 16 amino acids. The CDR3, as DNA: TGTGCTAGTGGTTTGGTTGCACATAGCGGGAGTAGTGAGCAGTTCTTC. Translation: CASGLVAHSGSSEQFF.

This chain links TRBV7-8 with TRBJ1-5; 7 nucleotides agree with TRBD1. The germline V gene encodes CDR1 SGHVS and CDR2 FQNEAQ. The trim removed 0 bases at V and 3 bases at J, leaving 2 bases unmatched. The CDR3 length is 15 residues. The CDR3 here is CASSLAGTVNQPQHF. Written as DNA, the CDR3 is TGTGCCAGCAGCTTAGCGGGGACAGTCAATCAGCCCCAGCATTTT.

This chain links TRBV7-2 with TRBJ2-3, with 9 bases aligning to TRBD2. CDR3 length: 18 residues. Germline loops: CDR1 SGHTA, CDR2 FQGNSA. V was clipped by 1 base and J by 2 bases; unmatched bases: 10. The CDR3 coding sequence is TGTGCCAGCAGCTTAGGCTGGTGGGCTAGCGGGACCACAGATACGCAGTATTTT. Protein product: CASSLGWWASGTTDTQYF. The whole variable domain, remainder taken from reference TRBV7-2 and TRBJ2-3, is GAGVSQSPSNKVTEKGKDVELRCDPISGHTALYWYRQSLGQGLEFLIYFQGNSAPDKSGLPSDRFSAERTGGSVSTLTIQRTQQEDSAVYLCASSLGWWASGTTDTQYFGPGTRLTVL.

This rearrangement joins TRBV7-9 to TRBJ1-2; 10 bases map to TRBD1. V was clipped by 6 bases and J by 7 bases; unmatched bases: 11. Looked up from germline, CDR1 is SEHNR and CDR2 is FQNEAQ (reference sequence). The CDR3 totals 15 residues. DNA of the CDR3: TGTGCCAGCAGTCCTAGGACAGGGGGGGTCGGTGGCTACACCTTC. Translating it yields CASSPRTGGVGGYTF.

The genes are TRBV2 and TRBJ1-1; D perhaps matches TRBD1 (5 bases). V lost 2 bases, J lost 1 base, and 14 bases lay in between. CDR1 is SNHLY and CDR2 is FYNNEI in the germline V gene. The CDR3 runs 16 residues. The CDR3 is CASSETEVTANTEAFF. The CDR3 DNA sequence: TGTGCCAGCAGTGAAACGGAGGTGACAGCGAACACTGAAGCTTTCTTT.

The rearrangement links TRBV7-2 to TRBJ2-5; 7 nucleotides line up with TRBD2. Trimming cost V 2 bases and J 4 bases; bases outside gene matches: 7. Germline CDR1 and CDR2: SGHTA and FQGNSA. There are 15 residues in the CDR3. The CDR3 reads CASSLMGGRGETQYF. As DNA, the CDR3 is TGTGCCAGCAGCTTAATGGGGGGGAGGGGAGAGACCCAGTACTTC.

This rearrangement joins TRBV11-3 to TRBJ2-1; tentative D call: TRBD2 (5 bases). CDR1 SGHNT and CDR2 YENEEA come from the germline V gene. CDR3 length: 12 amino acids. Trimming removed 5 bases from V and 9 bases from J, with 11 bases in between. The CDR3 spells CASSPDSSEQFF. The DNA for the CDR3 is TGTGCCAGCAGCCCGGACTCTAGTGAGCAGTTCTTC. Looking up the rest from reference TRBV11-3 and TRBJ2-1 gives the full variable domain: EAGVVQSPRYKIIEKKQPVAFWCNPISGHNTLYWYLQNLGQGPELLIRYENEEAVDDSQLPKDRFSAERLKGVDSTLKIQPAELGDSAVYLCASSPDSSEQFFGPGTRLTVL.

The chain uses TRBV5-1 and TRBJ1-6; 9 nucleotides agree with TRBD1. CDR1 and CDR2 from the germline V gene are SGHRS and YFSETQ. CDR3 length equals 15 residues. Trimming cost V 4 bases and J 7 bases; bases outside gene matches: 6. For the CDR3, the DNA is TGCGCCAGCAGCGCCGGACAGGGGAGGAATTCACCCCTCCACTTT. This translates into CASSAGQGRNSPLHF. The variable domain in full, completed from reference TRBV5-1 and TRBJ1-6, reads KAGVTQTPRYLIKTRGQQVTLSCSPISGHRSVSWYQQTPGQGLQFLFEYFSETQRNKGNFPGRFSGRQFSNSRSEMNVSTLELGDSALYLCASSAGQGRNSPLHFGNGTRLTVT.

This clone was seen a single time. The chain couples TRBV9 to TRBJ2-2; D is unresolved. The CDR3 is 13 residues long. Germline assignment: CDR1 SGDLS and CDR2 YYNGEE. Trimming removed 2 bases at V and 8 bases at J, with 10 bases between. The CDR3 sequence is CASSVKVRGELFF. The CDR3 DNA reads as TGTGCCAGCAGCGTTAAAGTCAGGGGGGAGCTGTTTTTT.

The chain joins TRBV20-1 to TRBJ2-1; D uncertain. CDR3 length equals 8 residues. The V end lost 2 bases, the J end lost 14 bases, and 4 bases lay between the germline ends. Germline V gives CDR1 DFQATT, CDR2 SNEGSKA (reference sequence). CDR3 in DNA: TGCAGTGCTAGAAGAGAGTTCTTC. Amino acids: CSARREFF.

The chain uses TRBV30 and TRBJ1-2; 10 bases are a match to TRBD1. CDR1 and CDR2 (germline): GTSNPN, SVGIG (reference sequence). The V segment lost 3 bases and the J segment 5 bases; nucleotides outside the gene matches: 6. This CDR3 is 14 amino acids long. This CDR3 is CAWRTGGVGYGYTF. The CDR3 DNA follows: TGTGCCTGGAGGACAGGGGGCGTGGGGTATGGCTACACCTTC.

The chain combines TRBV29-1 with TRBJ1-4; possibly TRBD1 for D (5 bases). The ends were cut back, 0 bases at V and 6 bases at J, with 14 bases in the middle. The CDR3 runs to 15 residues. Germline V CDR1 and CDR2: SQVTM, ANQGSEA. CDR3 amino acids: CSVEDATKGHEKLFF. The CDR3 DNA sequence: TGCAGCGTTGAAGATGCGACCAAGGGGCATGAAAAACTGTTTTTT.

The V gene is TRBV5-1, the J gene TRBJ1-2, with 7 nucleotides matching TRBD1. There are 15 residues in the CDR3. The V gene's germline CDR1 is SGHRS and CDR2 YFSETQ. The V and J ends lost 9 bases and 1 base, in that order; junction bases with no gene match: 12. DNA of the CDR3: TGCGCCACCTCCTCGGGACAGCCCATTAACTATGGCTACACCTTC. Protein product: CATSSGQPINYGYTF.

This clone was counted once. The chain recombines TRBV9 with TRBJ2-7, with a weak D call TRBD2 (6 bases). Germline CDR1 is SGDLS and CDR2 is YYNGEE. Trimming shortened V by 2 bases and J by 4 bases, and 16 bases separated the two germline ends. The CDR3 length is 15 residues. The CDR3 loop is CASSVLGGTKYEQYF. The CDR3 DNA is TGTGCCAGCAGCGTTCTCGGCGGGACCAAATACGAGCAGTACTTC.

V and J are TRBV5-1 and TRBJ1-2; D gene ambiguous. CDR1 SGHRS and CDR2 YFSETQ come from the germline V gene. This CDR3 spans 13 amino acids. Trimming removed 0 bases from V and 7 bases from J, with 10 bases in between. The CDR3, as DNA: TGCGCCAGCAGCTTGGATAGGATGGGTGGCTACACCTTC. Amino acid sequence: CASSLDRMGGYTF. Complete variable domain (other parts from reference TRBV5-1 and TRBJ1-2): KAGVTQTPRYLIKTRGQQVTLSCSPISGHRSVSWYQQTPGQGLQFLFEYFSETQRNKGNFPGRFSGRQFSNSRSEMNVSTLELGDSALYLCASSLDRMGGYTFGSGTRLTVV.

This chain connects TRBV4-2 to TRBJ2-7, with 8 bases identical to TRBD2. The CDR3 consists of 15 residues. The V gene's germline CDR1 is LGHNA and CDR2 YNFKEQ. The junction had 7 bases not matched to a gene; V was cut back by 1 base and J by 5 bases. Here the CDR3 DNA reads TGTGCCAGCAGCCAAGTATCCAGCGGGAGCGACGAGCAGTACTTC. Translating it yields CASSQVSSGSDEQYF.

The chain's CDR3 is CASLTTGLTGELFF. The CDR3 nucleotides read TGTGCCAGCCTAACGACAGGGTTGACCGGGGAGCTGTTTTTT. The chain joins TRBV28 to TRBJ2-2; 7 bases match TRBD1. V gave up 8 bases and J gave up 5 bases; unmatched junction bases: 8. Germline-derived CDR1 and CDR2 are MDHEN and SYDVKM. CDR3 length equals 14 residues.